The 26 T cell receptor beta chains listed next were all sequenced from one sample in a study of OX40 agonist ivuxolimab in advanced cancers. The protocol was immunoSEQ multiplex PCR, while the TCRdb copy is restricted to in-frame clones and leaves out a portion. The data show 55,000 to 65,000 clones, with nearly 90% seen just once and approximately 0.32% held by the top ten. This sample comprised CD4+ or CD8+ T cells sorted from blood, obtained in a trial of the OX40 agonist ivuxolimab. Every receptor here comes from an adult with an advanced solid tumor such as melanoma, head and neck, liver or kidney cancer.

The chain couples TRBV11-3 to TRBJ2-2; maybe TRBD2 (6 bases). This CDR3 is built from 16 residues. Germline CDR1 and CDR2: SGHNT and YENEEA. The V end was cut by 5 bases, the J end by 0 bases, with 13 bases between. The DNA of the CDR3 is TGTGCCAGCAGCCCGGGACTGATGTCGAACACCGGGGAGCTGTTTTTT. This encodes CASSPGLMSNTGELFF.

The V call is TRBV6-1, the J call TRBJ1-2, with 8 bases aligning to TRBD1. Trimming took 3 bases from V and 8 from J; bases not matched to a gene: 5. The CDR3 covers 13 residues. The germline gives CDR1 MNHNS, CDR2 SASEGT. The CDR3 sequence is CASSEPTGAGYTF. Here the CDR3 DNA reads TGTGCCAGCAGTGAGCCGACAGGGGCGGGCTACACCTTC.

This rearrangement joins TRBV27 to TRBJ1-4; 8 positions agree with TRBD1. The CDR3 sequence is 18 residues long. CDR1 and CDR2 (germline): MNHEY, SMNVEV (reference sequence). The V segment lost 6 bases and the J segment 8 bases; nucleotides outside the gene matches: 20. As DNA, the CDR3 is TGTGCCAGCAGGGACTTGGGGCAGGGGGCCGTCCTGGGGGAAAAACTGTTTTTT. It is translated as CASRDLGQGAVLGEKLFF.

The chain links TRBV2 to TRBJ1-4; 7 bases fit TRBD1. Germline assignment: CDR1 SNHLY and CDR2 FYNNEI. This CDR3 contains 14 residues. V lost 6 bases and J lost 1; bases outside the gene matches: 2. The CDR3 here is CASRRTGTNEKLFF. The DNA for the CDR3 is TGTGCCAGCAGGAGGACAGGAACTAATGAAAAACTGTTTTTT.

This clone was recorded once. CDR3 sequence: CASSLEGVRETQYF. CDR3 DNA: TGCGCCAGCAGCTTGGAAGGGGTGCGGGAGACCCAGTACTTC. The chain couples TRBV5-1 to TRBJ2-5; D might be TRBD1 (5 bases). This CDR3 has 14 residues. The germline V gene has CDR1 SGHRS and CDR2 YFSETQ. The V end lost 0 bases, the J end lost 5 bases, and 11 bases lay between the germline ends.

CDR3 DNA sequence: TGTGCCAGCAGCTTAGCAAGGGGGGCGATCTCTGGAAACACCATATATTTT. It codes for CASSLARGAISGNTIYF. This chain connects TRBV7-2 to TRBJ1-3, with a tentative D call TRBD1 (6 bases). The length of the CDR3 is 17 residues. Germline V CDR1 and CDR2: SGHTA, FQGNSA. The ends were cut back, 0 bases at V and 0 bases at J, with 12 bases in the middle.

The sample holds a few counts of this clone. The CDR3 DNA is TGTGCTAGTGGTTGGGATCAGCCCCAGCATTTT. It codes for CASGWDQPQHF. This rearrangement joins TRBV12-5 to TRBJ1-5; D remains ambiguous. CDR1 and CDR2 from the germline V gene are LGHNT and FRNRAP. Trimming stripped 4 bases from V and 5 bases from J, with 3 bases between. There are 11 residues in the CDR3.

This chain joins TRBV5-4 and TRBJ2-7; D uncertain. V shed 0 bases and J shed 4 bases, with 5 bases lying between them. The CDR3 has 12 residues. Germline lookup yields CDR1 SGHNT and CDR2 YYREEE (reference sequence). CDR3 in DNA: TGTGCCAGCAGCTTGGAGGCATACGAGCAGTACTTC. Protein sequence: CASSLEAYEQYF.

V usage is TRBV2 and J usage is TRBJ2-3, with D perhaps TRBD2 (5 bases). V was clipped by 6 bases and J by 2 bases, with 18 bases between them. Germline V gene lookup returns CDR1 SNHLY and CDR2 FYNNEI. The CDR3 sequence is 16 residues long. The CDR3 nucleotides are TGTGCCAGCAGCGACCCCGGAGCGGCATCCACAGATACGCAGTATTTT. Its protein is CASSDPGAASTDTQYF.

The chain combines TRBV2 with TRBJ2-1; D is possibly TRBD1 (7 bases). The V end was cut by 3 bases, the J end by 0 bases, with 15 bases between. The germline V gene has CDR1 SNHLY and CDR2 FYNNEI. CDR3 size: 17 residues. The CDR3 bases are TGTGCCAGCAGTGAGTATTCAGGGGGGAGCTCCTACAATGAGCAGTTCTTC. Encoded protein: CASSEYSGGSSYNEQFF.

The CDR3 DNA sequence: TGCGCCAGCAGGGCGGTGGGTGGGGCGCAGGGAACAGGGGCCAACGTCCTGACTTTC. Protein product: CASRAVGGAQGTGANVLTF. The rearrangement links TRBV10-2 to TRBJ2-6; D perhaps matches TRBD1 (5 bases). CDR1 is WSHSY and CDR2 is SAAADI in the germline V gene. V was pared by 6 bases and J by 4 bases, with 25 bases between. The CDR3 length is 19 residues.

The chain has TRBV6-4 and TRBJ2-1; 14 bases map to TRBD2. The CDR3 covers 18 residues. From germline, CDR1 is MRHNA and CDR2 SNTAGT. Trimming took 4 bases from V and 6 from J; bases not matched to a gene: 11. CDR3 nucleotides: TGTGCCAGCAGTGCGACTAGCGGGGGGGCAGCGGCGGGCAATGAGCAGTTCTTC. This translates into CASSATSGGAAAGNEQFF.

The V and J genes are TRBV6-6 and TRBJ2-3, with 7 nucleotides matching TRBD2. Trimming cost V 5 bases and J 2 bases; bases outside gene matches: 4. Germline V gives CDR1 MNHNY, CDR2 SVGAGI (reference sequence). The CDR3 is 14 residues long. The CDR3 nucleotides are TGTGCCAGCAGTCCCGGGGGGACCACAGATACGCAGTATTTT. This translates into CASSPGGTTDTQYF.

The chain employs TRBV7-2 and TRBJ1-5; D is ambiguous. V gave up 4 bases and J gave up 4 bases, with 14 bases separating them. The CDR3 is 15 residues long. The germline gives CDR1 SGHTA, CDR2 FQGNSA. DNA of the CDR3: TGTGCCAGCAGCTCCGGACCGACTTTTAATCAGCCCCAGCATTTT. Translating gives CASSSGPTFNQPQHF.

V usage is TRBV18 and J usage is TRBJ2-4; no clear D. V lost 3 bases to trimming and J lost 0 bases, with 12 bases between them. This CDR3 region has 16 residues. Germline V gene lookup returns CDR1 KGHSH and CDR2 LQKENI. The CDR3 nucleotides read TGTGCCAGCTCACCGTCGGACCTACTAGCCAAAAACATTCAGTACTTC. Translated: CASSPSDLLAKNIQYF.

The chain joins TRBV19 to TRBJ2-7; no firm D call. Germline loops: CDR1 LNHDA, CDR2 SQIVND (reference sequence). V was trimmed by 4 bases and J by 5 bases, leaving 15 bases between them. CDR3 length equals 14 residues. The CDR3 region is CASSKRTPGNEQYF. In nucleotides, the CDR3 is TGTGCCAGTAGTAAGCGCACACCCGGCAACGAGCAGTACTTC.

The chain couples TRBV5-4 to TRBJ1-2; 7 bases are a match to TRBD1. From germline, CDR1 is SGHNT and CDR2 YYREEE (reference sequence). The CDR3 length is 16 residues. V was clipped by 0 bases and J by 7 bases; unmatched bases: 12. The CDR3 spells CASSLGSGTGAGGYTF. In nucleotides, the CDR3 is TGTGCCAGCAGCTTGGGATCTGGTACAGGGGCCGGTGGCTACACCTTC.

The chain couples TRBV27 to TRBJ1-2; 7 bases match TRBD1. The CDR3 loop spans 13 amino acids. Trimming removed 6 bases from V and 4 bases from J; junction bases left unmatched: 5. Germline V lookup: CDR1 MNHEY, CDR2 SMNVEV (reference sequence). The CDR3, as DNA: TGTGCCAGCAGACTGGGACAGACCTATGGCTACACCTTC. Translated: CASRLGQTYGYTF.

The chain recombines TRBV5-1 with TRBJ1-1; possibly TRBD1 for D (6 bases). Trimming removed 2 bases from V and 1 base from J, with 6 bases in between. From germline, CDR1 is SGHRS and CDR2 YFSETQ. The CDR3 totals 13 residues. CDR3: CASSFRGNTEAFF. The CDR3 coding sequence is TGCGCCAGCAGCTTCAGGGGGAACACTGAAGCTTTCTTT.

This clone has a handful of counts. V usage is TRBV2 and J usage is TRBJ2-2, with 7 bases matching TRBD1. The trim removed 6 bases at V and 3 bases at J, leaving 4 bases unmatched. CDR1 is SNHLY, CDR2 FYNNEI, per germline. The CDR3 totals 14 residues. The chain's CDR3 is CASSRDSYTGELFF. CDR3 nucleotides: TGTGCCAGCAGCCGGGACAGTTACACCGGGGAGCTGTTTTTT.

This clone came up once. This rearrangement joins TRBV6-5 to TRBJ2-7; the D is unclear. The germline V gene has CDR1 MNHEY and CDR2 SVGAGI. Trimming left V 5 bases short and J 3 bases short, with 5 bases between. This CDR3 has 11 residues. CDR3 residues: CASSPNYEQYF. CDR3 nucleotides: TGTGCCAGCAGTCCAAACTACGAGCAGTACTTC.

The rearrangement uses TRBV7-9 and TRBJ2-4; 12 bases agree with TRBD2. V shed 5 bases, J shed 5 bases, and the junction held 4 bases outside the gene matches. Per germline, CDR1 SEHNR and CDR2 FQNEAQ (reference sequence). The CDR3 spans 15 residues. CDR3 protein: CASSASGGAENIQYF. CDR3 in DNA: TGTGCCAGCAGCGCTAGCGGGGGGGCCGAAAACATTCAGTACTTC.

The J gene is TRBJ1-1, the V gene TRBV27; 8 positions agree with TRBD1. The CDR3 sequence is 19 residues long. Trimming at V came to 0 bases and at J to 4 bases, leaving 16 bases not matched to a gene. Germline CDR1 MNHEY, CDR2 SMNVEV (reference sequence). CDR3: CASSLSRSAGRGQVTEAFF. Written as DNA, the CDR3 is TGTGCCAGCAGTTTATCTAGGTCGGCTGGCAGGGGGCAGGTCACTGAAGCTTTCTTT.

This chain links TRBV29-1 with TRBJ1-1, with a possible D match to TRBD1 (6 bases). Germline-derived CDR1 and CDR2 are SQVTM and ANQGSEA. The V gene lost 4 bases and the J gene lost 4 bases, with 19 bases spanning the gap. This CDR3 is 15 amino acids long. The CDR3 is CSVVRDTTEGTEAFF. The CDR3, as DNA: TGCAGCGTTGTCCGGGACACGACCGAGGGCACTGAAGCTTTCTTT.

The chain uses TRBV29-1 and TRBJ1-5, with D unresolved. V was pared by 5 bases and J by 0 bases, with 8 bases between. Germline CDR1 SQVTM, CDR2 ANQGSEA. The CDR3 sequence is 13 residues long. CDR3 loop: CSVREDSNQPQHF. The CDR3, as DNA: TGCAGCGTTCGAGAAGATAGCAATCAGCCCCAGCATTTT.

The chain is built from TRBV11-2 and TRBJ1-2; 7 nucleotides match TRBD1. Trimming removed 5 bases from V and 8 bases from J; junction bases left unmatched: 11. The CDR3 has 14 amino acids. Per the germline V gene, CDR1 is SGHAT and CDR2 is FQNNGV. This chain's CDR3 is CASSQDRVVGGYTF. The CDR3 coding sequence is TGTGCCAGCAGCCAAGACAGGGTCGTTGGGGGCTACACCTTC.